The clone carrying this TCR beta chain was seen once. Profiled with immunoSEQ multiplex PCR; TCRdb holds only in-frame clones, not every one. The top ten clones hold 2% to 2.5% of a sample with 70,000 to 95,000 clones, almost 95% of them seen once. The germline V gene encodes CDR1 MDHEN and CDR2 SYDVKM. The J segment lost 5 bases and the V segment lost 5 bases, leaving 8 bases of the junction unmatched. The CDR3 is 14 amino acids. These data come from a study of T cell changes during pregnancy in multiple sclerosis. The J gene is TRBJ2-7, the V gene TRBV28; TRBD1 aligns across 8 bases. The sequencing used peripheral blood, collected in the third trimester of pregnancy. The sequence derives from a female donor with multiple sclerosis, enrolled in a pregnancy study. The CDR3: CASSRAGGFDEQYF. CDR3 sequence (DNA): TGTGCCAGCAGTCGTGCAGGGGGCTTCGACGAGCAGTACTTC.